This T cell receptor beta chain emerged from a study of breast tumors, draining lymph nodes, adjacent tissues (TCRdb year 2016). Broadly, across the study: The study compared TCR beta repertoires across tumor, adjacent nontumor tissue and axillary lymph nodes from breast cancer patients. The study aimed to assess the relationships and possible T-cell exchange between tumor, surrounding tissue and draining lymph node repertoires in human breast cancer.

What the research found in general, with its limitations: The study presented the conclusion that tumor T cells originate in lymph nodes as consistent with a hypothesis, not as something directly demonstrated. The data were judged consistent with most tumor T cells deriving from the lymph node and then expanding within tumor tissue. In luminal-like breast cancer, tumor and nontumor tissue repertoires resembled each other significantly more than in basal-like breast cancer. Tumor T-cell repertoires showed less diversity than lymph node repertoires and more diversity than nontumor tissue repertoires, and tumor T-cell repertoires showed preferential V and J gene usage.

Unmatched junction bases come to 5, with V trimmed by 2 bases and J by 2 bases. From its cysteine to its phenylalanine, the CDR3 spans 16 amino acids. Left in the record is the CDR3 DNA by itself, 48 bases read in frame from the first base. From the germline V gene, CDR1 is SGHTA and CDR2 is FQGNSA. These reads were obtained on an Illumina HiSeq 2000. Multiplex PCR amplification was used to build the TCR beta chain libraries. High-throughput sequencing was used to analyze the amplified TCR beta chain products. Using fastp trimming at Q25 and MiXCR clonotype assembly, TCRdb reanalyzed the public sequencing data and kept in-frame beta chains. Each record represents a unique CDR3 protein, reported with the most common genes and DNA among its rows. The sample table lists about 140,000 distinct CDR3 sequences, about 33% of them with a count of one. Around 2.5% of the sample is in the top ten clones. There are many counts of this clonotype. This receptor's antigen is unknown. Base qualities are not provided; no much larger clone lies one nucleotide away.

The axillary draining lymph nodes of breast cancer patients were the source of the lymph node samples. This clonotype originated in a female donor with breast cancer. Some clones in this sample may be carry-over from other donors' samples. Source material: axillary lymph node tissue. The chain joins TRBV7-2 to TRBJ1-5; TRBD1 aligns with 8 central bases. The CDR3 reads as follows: CASSLHGQGGNQPQHF. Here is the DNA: TGTGCCAGCAGCTTACACGGACAGGGTGGCAATCAGCCCCAGCATTTT.